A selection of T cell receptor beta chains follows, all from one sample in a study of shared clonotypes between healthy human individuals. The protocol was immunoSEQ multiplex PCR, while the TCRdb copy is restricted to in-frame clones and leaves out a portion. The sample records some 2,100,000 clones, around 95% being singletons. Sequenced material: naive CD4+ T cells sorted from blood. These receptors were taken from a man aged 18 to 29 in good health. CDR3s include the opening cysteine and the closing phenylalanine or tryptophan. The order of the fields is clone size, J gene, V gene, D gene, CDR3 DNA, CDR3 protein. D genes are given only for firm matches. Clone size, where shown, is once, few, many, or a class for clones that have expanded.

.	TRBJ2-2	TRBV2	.	TGTGCCAGCACACAGGGTCTCACCGGGGAGCTGTTTTTT	CASTQGLTGELFF
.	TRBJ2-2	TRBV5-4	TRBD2	TGTGCCAGCAGCCCTAGCGGGGGGGAAACCGGGGAGCTGTTTTTT	CASSPSGGETGELFF
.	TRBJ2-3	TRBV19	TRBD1	TGTGCCAGTAGTACGACAGGGGGCGCAGATACGCAGTATTTT	CASSTTGGADTQYF
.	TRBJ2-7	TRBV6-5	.	TGTGCCAGCAGGGGGTGGGCAGGGAACTACGAGCAGTACTTC	CASRGWAGNYEQYF
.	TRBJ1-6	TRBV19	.	TGTGCCAGTAGTATAGAATACAGGCAATATAATTCACCCCTCCACTTT	CASSIEYRQYNSPLHF
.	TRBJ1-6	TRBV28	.	TGTGCCAGCAGTTTAGTAAGTCTTTCCAATTCACCCCTCCACTTT	CASSLVSLSNSPLHF
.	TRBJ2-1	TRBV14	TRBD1	TGTGCCAGCAGCCCCCGGGACAGGGGATACAATGAGCAGTTCTTC	CASSPRDRGYNEQFF
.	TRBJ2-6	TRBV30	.	TGTGCCTGGAGTTGGGACTCTGGGGCCAACGTCCTGACTTTC	CAWSWDSGANVLTF
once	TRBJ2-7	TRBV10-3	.	TGTGCCATCAGCGAAGGCGGACACGAGCAGTACTTC	CAISEGGHEQYF
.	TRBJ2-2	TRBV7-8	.	TGTGCCAGCAGCTTAGCGGGCAGGGTGAACACCGGGGAGCTGTTTTTT	CASSLAGRVNTGELFF
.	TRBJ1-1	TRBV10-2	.	TGCGCCAGCAGTGATTCCAGCAGGGCTCGGACTGAAGCTTTCTTT	CASSDSSRARTEAFF
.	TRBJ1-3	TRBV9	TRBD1	TGTGCCAGCAGCGTCGGGACAGGGGGCACTGGAAACACCATATATTTT	CASSVGTGGTGNTIYF
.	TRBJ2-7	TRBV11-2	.	TGTGCCAGCAGCTTAGATTCCAGGGTAGGCTACGAGCAGTACTTC	CASSLDSRVGYEQYF
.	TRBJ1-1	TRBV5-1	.	TGCGCCAGCAGCTTGGTGCCGGGTTTAAACACTGAAGCTTTCTTT	CASSLVPGLNTEAFF
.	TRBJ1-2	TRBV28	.	TGTGCCAGCAGTCGGCCATGGAACAGAGCCCCTCTCGGCTACACCTTC	CASSRPWNRAPLGYTF
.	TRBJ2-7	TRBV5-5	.	TGTGCCAGCAGCTTGTCCCATATCCCCTACGAGCAGTACTTC	CASSLSHIPYEQYF
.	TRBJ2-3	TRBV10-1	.	TGCGCCAGCAGTGAGGGAACAGATACGCAGTATTTT	CASSEGTDTQYF
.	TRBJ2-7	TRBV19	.	TGTGCCAGTAGTCCTGGGACCTCCCGGGCCTACGAGCAGTACTTC	CASSPGTSRAYEQYF
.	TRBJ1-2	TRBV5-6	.	TGTGCCAGCAGCTTGGCCAGTTATGGCTACACCTTC	CASSLASYGYTF
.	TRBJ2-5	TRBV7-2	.	TGTGCCAGCAGCTTAGGGTCCCAAGAGACCCAGTACTTC	CASSLGSQETQYF
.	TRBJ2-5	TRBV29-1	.	TGCAGCGTTGAAGCAGACCAAAAGTGGGGGACCCAGTACTTC	CSVEADQKWGTQYF
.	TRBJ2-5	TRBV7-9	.	TGTGCCAGCAGCTTAGTACCCCAAGAGACCCAGTACTTC	CASSLVPQETQYF
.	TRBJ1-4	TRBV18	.	TGTGCCAGCTCACCAGACGACGGAAAACTGTTTTTT	CASSPDDGKLFF
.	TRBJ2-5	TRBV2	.	TGTGCCAGCAGTGGGATTGAGGATCCGAGAAACTTC	CASSGIEDPRNF
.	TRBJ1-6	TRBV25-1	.	TGTGCCAGCAGTGAGGCCGGGACCTATAATTCACCCCTCCACTTT	CASSEAGTYNSPLHF
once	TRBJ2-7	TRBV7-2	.	TGTGCCAGCAGCGCCAGGGTTGGGGACTCCTACGAGCAGTACTTC	CASSARVGDSYEQYF
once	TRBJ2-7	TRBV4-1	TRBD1	TGCGCCAGCAGCCACAACACCCGGACAGGGTCCTACGAGCAGTACTTC	CASSHNTRTGSYEQYF
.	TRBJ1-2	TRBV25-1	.	TGTGCCAGCAGCCCATCCAAGGGGATAGTAGGAGGCTACACCTTC	CASSPSKGIVGGYTF
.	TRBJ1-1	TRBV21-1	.	TGTGCCAGCAGCAAGGGGAAGACTGAAGCTTTCTTT	CASSKGKTEAFF
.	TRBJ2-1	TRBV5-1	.	TGCGCCAGCAGCTTAGGACCGAAACTCCGGGACCCTGTTAATTACAATGAGCAGTTCTTC	CASSLGPKLRDPVNYNEQFF
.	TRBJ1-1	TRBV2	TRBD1	TGTGCCAGCAGCATCGGACAGGACCGAGCTTTCTTT	CASSIGQDRAFF
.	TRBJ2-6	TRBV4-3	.	TGCGCCAGCAGCCAAGAGGGGGTGAGGTCTGGGGCCAACGTCCTGACTTTC	CASSQEGVRSGANVLTF
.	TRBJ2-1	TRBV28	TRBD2	TGTGCCAGCAGTCCCCCCGGGCTAGCGGGATACAATGAGCAGTTCTTC	CASSPPGLAGYNEQFF
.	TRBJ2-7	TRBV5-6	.	TGTGCCAGCAGCCAAAAAAGGGACAAGACCTACGAGCAGTACTTC	CASSQKRDKTYEQYF
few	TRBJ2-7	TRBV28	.	TGTGCCAGCAGTCCCCCGGCAGCTTCCTACGAGCAGTACTTC	CASSPPAASYEQYF
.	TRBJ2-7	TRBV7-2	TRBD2	TGTGCCAGCAGCTTAGTAGCGGGAGTAGGTGGGGAGCAGTACTTC	CASSLVAGVGGEQYF
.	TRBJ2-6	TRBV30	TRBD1	TGTGCCTCCGGAACAGGGGCGGGCGGGGCCAACGTCCTGACTTTC	CASGTGAGGANVLTF